The 16 T cell receptor beta chains below were found in one sample sequenced in a study of blood T cell repertoires in COVID-19. Using immunoSEQ multiplex PCR, the repertoire was profiled, and TCRdb retains in-frame clones only, with some absent. The sample has some 300,000 clones; 89% are singletons. Sequenced input: PBMCs or T cells enriched from blood (not recorded which). The receptors were sampled from a woman in her 30s who had recovered from COVID-19.

The chain carries TRBV3-1 (or the pseudogene TRBV3-2) and TRBJ2-2, with 11 bases aligning to TRBD2. The V gene end was trimmed by 1 base and the J gene end by 0 bases; junction bases not matched to a gene: 1. Looked up from germline, CDR1 is LGHDT and CDR2 is YNNKEL (reference sequence). The CDR3 is 17 residues long. The CDR3, as DNA: TGTGCCAGCAGCCAAGTAGCGGGAGGGCCGAACACCGGGGAGCTGTTTTTT. It specifies CASSQVAGGPNTGELFF.

This CDR3 reads CASSPSGTGHEKLFF. The CDR3 region has the DNA TGTGCCAGCAGCCCGTCCGGGACAGGCCATGAAAAACTGTTTTTT. The V call is TRBV3-1 (or the pseudogene TRBV3-2), the J call TRBJ1-4; 8 bases fit TRBD1. CDR1 is LGHDT and CDR2 is YNNKEL in the germline V gene (reference sequence). This CDR3 has 15 amino acids. Losses at the gene ends were 4 bases for V and 6 bases for J; bases not matched to a gene: 7.

The genes are TRBV7-9 and TRBJ2-7; D is unresolved. Trimming stripped 5 bases from V and 4 bases from J, with 12 bases between. From germline, CDR1 is SEHNR and CDR2 FQNEAQ (reference sequence). The CDR3 has 13 residues. CDR3 loop: CASSTWSQYEQYF. The DNA for the CDR3 is TGTGCCAGCAGCACGTGGAGCCAGTACGAGCAGTACTTC. The whole variable domain, remainder taken from reference TRBV7-9 and TRBJ2-7, is DTGVSQNPRHKITKRGQNVTFRCDPISEHNRLYWYRQTLGQGPEFLTYFQNEAQLEKSRLLSDRFSAERPKGSFSTLEIQRTEQGDSAMYLCASSTWSQYEQYFGPGTRLTVT.

The chain joins TRBV30 to TRBJ1-6; TRBD1 aligns across 7 bases. CDR1 is GTSNPN, CDR2 SVGIG, per germline (reference sequence). The CDR3 has 14 residues. After removal of 2 bases from V and 7 bases from J, the junction contained 5 bases not matched to a gene. The CDR3 is CAWSYRDRNSPLHF. The CDR3 nucleotides read TGTGCCTGGAGTTACCGGGACAGAAATTCACCCCTCCACTTT.

The DNA for the CDR3 is TGTGCCACCAGCAGAGATTCCGGGTGGCAGTACTTC. This gives the protein CATSRDSGWQYF. This chain connects TRBV15 to TRBJ2-7; D remains ambiguous. The CDR3 length is 12 residues. Trimming cost V 0 bases and J 9 bases, with 9 bases left between them. Germline V gene sequence: CDR1 LNHNV, CDR2 YYDKDF (reference sequence).

The chain joins TRBV10-3 to TRBJ1-1; no definite D call. CDR3 length equals 15 residues. The V gene's germline CDR1 is ENHRY and CDR2 SYGVKD. Trimming took off 1 base at V and 3 bases at J, with 12 bases between the two ends. CDR3 amino acids: CAISEFQRGDTEAFF. The CDR3 DNA is TGTGCCATCAGTGAGTTCCAGCGGGGTGACACTGAAGCTTTCTTT.

The chain carries TRBV28 and TRBJ2-2, with TRBD1 as a possible D gene (5 bases). Trimming stripped 5 bases from V and 2 bases from J, with 18 bases between. CDR1 is MDHEN and CDR2 is SYDVKM in the germline V gene. This CDR3 comprises 17 residues. This chain's CDR3 is CASSPTSMTANTGELFF. CDR3 bases: TGTGCCAGCAGTCCAACATCGATGACAGCAAACACCGGGGAGCTGTTTTTT.

The genes are TRBV11-2 and TRBJ2-2, with D maybe TRBD1 (8 bases). V lost 4 bases and J lost 5, with 17 bases in between. CDR3 length equals 16 residues. CDR1 and CDR2 (germline): SGHAT, FQNNGV. The CDR3 DNA reads TGTGCCAGCAGCTCAGGGGGCGGGAGTGGAACCGGGGAGCTGTTTTTT. Its translation: CASSSGGGSGTGELFF.

The chain joins TRBV5-1 to TRBJ1-1, with D possibly being TRBD1 (5 bases). CDR1 and CDR2 from the germline V gene are SGHRS and YFSETQ. This CDR3 comprises 14 residues. Trimming shortened V by 1 base and J by 3 bases, and 10 bases separated the two germline ends. CDR3 in DNA: TGCGCCAGCAGCTTGCTGGTCAGGGACACTGAAGCTTTCTTT. Its translation is CASSLLVRDTEAFF. Combining the CDR3 with reference TRBV5-1 and TRBJ1-1 gives the whole variable domain KAGVTQTPRYLIKTRGQQVTLSCSPISGHRSVSWYQQTPGQGLQFLFEYFSETQRNKGNFPGRFSGRQFSNSRSEMNVSTLELGDSALYLCASSLLVRDTEAFFGQGTRLTVV.

This clone was detected only a few times. The chain employs TRBV5-1 and TRBJ2-3; 10 bases match TRBD2. Losses at the gene ends were 4 bases for V and 4 bases for J; bases not matched to a gene: 9. Germline loops: CDR1 SGHRS, CDR2 YFSETQ. CDR3 size: 16 residues. Here the CDR3 DNA reads TGCGCCAGCAGCCCACCTTCTAGCGGGAGTTCAGATACGCAGTATTTT. Translating it yields CASSPPSSGSSDTQYF.

The rearrangement joins TRBV29-1 to TRBJ1-1; D remains ambiguous. Trimming took 7 bases from V and 2 from J, leaving 8 bases between them. The CDR3 sequence is 11 residues long. Per the germline V gene, CDR1 is SQVTM and CDR2 is ANQGSEA. As DNA, the CDR3 is TGCAGCGCCCGGTTTAACACTGAAGCTTTCTTT. Its protein is CSARFNTEAFF.

The chain links TRBV5-1 to TRBJ2-7, with a possible D match to TRBD1 (6 bases). Trimming stripped 6 bases from V and 0 bases from J, with 13 bases between. Germline assignment: CDR1 SGHRS and CDR2 YFSETQ. The CDR3 totals 14 residues. This CDR3 is CASTQDSSSYEQYF. CDR3 nucleotides: TGCGCCAGCACCCAGGACAGTAGCTCCTACGAGCAGTACTTC.

The chain carries TRBV20-1 and TRBJ1-5, with D hard to call. V lost 3 bases and J 8 bases, leaving 8 bases between the germline ends. There are 11 residues in the CDR3. In germline, CDR1 is DFQATT, CDR2 SNEGSKA (reference sequence). The CDR3 region is CSASGGEPQHF. The CDR3 nucleotides read TGCAGTGCTAGTGGAGGAGAGCCCCAGCATTTT.

In this sample, this clone turned up once. The chain recombines TRBV6-5 with TRBJ1-5; TRBD1 matches 8 bases. There are 13 residues in the CDR3. Trimming removed 6 bases from V and 7 bases from J; junction bases left unmatched: 5. CDR1 MNHEY and CDR2 SVGAGI come from the germline V gene. Here the CDR3 reads CASRDRVGQPQHF. CDR3 nucleotide sequence: TGTGCCAGCAGGGACAGGGTCGGCCAGCCCCAGCATTTT.

The gene calls are TRBV15 and TRBJ1-1; TRBD1 might be the D (5 bases). Trimming took off 1 base at V and 0 bases at J, with 15 bases between the two ends. This CDR3 is built from 17 residues. CDR1 and CDR2 (germline): LNHNV, YYDKDF (reference sequence). CDR3 loop: CATSRAGDGLMNTEAFF. The DNA of the CDR3 is TGTGCCACCAGCAGAGCGGGGGACGGTCTCATGAACACTGAAGCTTTCTTT.

J is TRBJ2-7 and V is TRBV5-1, with a tentative D call TRBD1 (6 bases). Trimming pared 4 bases from V and 4 bases from J, leaving 12 bases between. Germline assignment: CDR1 SGHRS and CDR2 YFSETQ. The CDR3 length is 13 residues. CDR3 protein: CASSPGQYYEQYF. DNA for the CDR3: TGCGCCAGCAGCCCTGGACAGTATTACGAGCAGTACTTC.